This T cell receptor beta chain was sequenced during a study of regulatory T cells in long-lasting Graves disease (dated by TCRdb to about 2021). With regard to the full study: Antithyroid drugs had been taken for less than 3 months by newly diagnosed Graves' disease patients. The study took place in China and was registered as a clinical trial. A total of 33 samples underwent TCR sequencing, from about 13 patients with persistent Graves' disease and approximately 20 patients with newly diagnosed Graves' disease. Patients with persistent Graves' disease were compared with patients with newly diagnosed Graves' disease using TCR sequencing and RNA sequencing of peripheral blood.

Taken from the germline V gene (reference sequence), the CDR1 and CDR2 loops are GTSNPN and SVGIG. The germline ends are 11 bases apart after V is trimmed by 1 base and J by 5 bases. The CDR3 sequence holds 13 residues, the cysteine and phenylalanine included. Only the CDR3 DNA stays, 39 bases, in frame from base 1. Library generation was performed with multiplex PCR. The reads were generated on an Illumina HiSeq 4000. TCR beta libraries were built with iRepertoire HTBI primers and Arm-PCR amplification of CDR3 regions. Before sequencing, the PCR products went through gel purification. The published analysis was carried out like this. Across samples, 62 TRBV and 12 to 15 TRBJ segments were identified and used for gene usage analysis of CDR3 amino acid clonotypes. COPE and FqMerger were used to merge the filtered high-quality paired reads into contigs. BLAST was used to align contigs to IMGT TRBV, TRBD and TRBJ reference genes, with CDR3 defined following IMGT. Clonotypes above 0.1% frequency were classified as highly expanded clones. Repertoire diversity was measured by Shannon entropy, and V-J evenness by the Gini coefficient. A clonotype was considered public if more than one individual shared it. The public reads were reanalyzed by TCRdb: fastp trimming at Q25, MiXCR alignment, in-frame beta chains only. Each entry merges the rows of one CDR3 protein and shows their most common DNA and genes. For this entry, the V and J calls and clone size follow TCRdb and not the study's own pipeline. A total of 400,000 to 500,000 distinct CDR3 sequences appear in this sample, approximately 15% of them only once. The ten biggest clones cover roughly 18% of the sample.

General study outcomes and caveats: Only the TCR beta chain was sequenced and analyzed. The study examined only peripheral blood because the primary lesion, thyroid tissue, could not be accessed. As a limitation, the authors acknowledged that the small sample size may reduce accuracy. Persistent patients shared more public clonotypes among themselves (around 2,500) than newly diagnosed patients did (more than 950). Compared with newly diagnosed patients, persistent Graves' disease patients had lower TCR Shannon entropy and fewer highly expanded clones, which suggests clonal expansion. TRBV28, TRBJ1-2 and TRBJ2-5 were preferentially used in persistent disease, while TRBV20-1 and TRBJ2-1 were favored in newly diagnosed disease.

The sample's time point, from its label and the paper: newly diagnosed GD, antithyroid drugs for less than 3 months. For both TCR sequencing and RNA sequencing, RNA was extracted from PBMCs in TRIzol. The diagnosis of Graves' disease followed American Thyroid Association guidelines. Recruitment of patients was carried out at an endocrinology department in Xi'an, China. Each patient gave roughly 10 milliliters of peripheral blood, collected in an EDTA anticoagulant tube. Ficoll Paque Plus density gradient separation was used to isolate PBMCs, and no additional T cell sorting was done. An Agilent 2100 Bioanalyzer and agarose gel were used to check RNA quality, while a NanoDrop 2000 measured RNA concentration. In this sample, this clonotype turned up a few times. Its antigen remains unidentified. The sample holds no much larger clone one base away, and base qualities are not on file. This sample also appeared in a second study, on T cells in Graves' hyperthyroidism and ophthalmopathy. The second study reports: Stable Graves' hyperthyroidism was defined as the absence of progression to ophthalmopathy over 18 months of follow-up. Hyperthyroidism patients were newly diagnosed, had a disease duration of under 2 months, and were aged 18 to 65 years. Exclusion was applied to patients with uncontrolled infections, other autoimmune diseases, pregnancy or lactation. Diagnoses were based on clinical symptoms, serum thyroxine and TRAb, thyroid ultrasound and orbital computed tomography. The first round of RT-PCR for the TCR CDR3 was performed with the HTBI primer set and the Qiagen OneStep RT-PCR kit. Most expanded thyroid clonotypes (frequency above 0.001) were also found in blood, which suggests that blood repertoires may mirror thyroid immune responses. A model built on a 13 V-J signature distinguished ophthalmopathy from stable hyperthyroidism, reaching about 88% sensitivity and 81.08% specificity in cross-validation and 80%/75% in testing. In validation, the model predicted progression to ophthalmopathy a median of about 6 months before onset, with over 55% sensitivity and nearly 75% specificity. A discovery cohort of about a hundred patients, approximately 45 with Graves' ophthalmopathy and about 58 with stable Graves' hyperthyroidism, was used to find distinguishing TCR V-J signatures. Whether ophthalmopathy could be predicted prospectively was tested in an independent validation cohort made up of 18 to 20 hyperthyroidism patients plus 17 patients who later progressed to ophthalmopathy. The 100 or so discovery patients were randomly split 7:3 into training and test sets. In more than 5 Graves' hyperthyroidism patients, the study also compared T-cell repertoires from thyroid tissue with T-cell repertoires from blood. Following sampling, methimazole starting at 30 mg daily was given to hyperthyroidism patients, and high-dose intravenous methylprednisolone was given to ophthalmopathy patients. The libraries were constructed in a second round of multiplex PCR and then size-selected and purified. Paired-end sequencing of the libraries was performed with 100 bp reads on an Illumina HiSeq2000. Raw data were processed with SOAPnuke, discarding reads with adapters, uncalled bases, mean Phred below 15, or no exact constant-primer or identifier match. COPE v1.2.5 was used to merge the high-quality paired reads, and each unique nucleotide sequence was defined as a clonotype. MiTCR v1.1 was used to align the clonotypes against IMGT TRBV, TRBD and TRBJ reference segments. Only V-J combinations with frequency above 0.0001, covering about 99% of repertoires, were analysed. A TCS score was defined as the ratio of F50 (clonal expansion) to E x V (chaos), with BLOSUM62-based TCRdist applied between CDR3 peptides within each V-J. Welch's t-statistics and random forest reduced approximately 520 V-J features to about 12, which were used in a naive Bayes classifier (R e1071). Sample size was not statistically predetermined, and blinding of investigators to group allocation was not performed. The paper describes TCR Vbeta CDR3 sequencing of roughly 130 peripheral blood samples, made up of 43 ophthalmopathy patients, approximately 76 hyperthyroidism patients and approximately 17 progressor patients.

This sequence was found in a woman aged 45-60 years with Graves disease. Donor details come from another sample of the same person, matched by shared clones. Sequencing was performed on peripheral blood mononuclear cells (PBMCs), taken at new diagnosis, from a patient treated with antithyroid drugs. The rearrangement joined TRBV30 to TRBJ2-5; D gene: possibly TRBD1, on 6 matching bases. CDR3 loop: CAWSGRGWETQYF. In nucleotide form, the sequence is TGTGCCTGGAGTGGCAGGGGTTGGGAGACCCAGTACTTC.